This TCR beta chain is drawn from a study of T cell repertoires in cytomegalovirus infection. Study overall: Public TCR beta signatures were indicative of both CMV infection and a matching HLA type. Overall study results and limits: In two of eight donors, the top clonotype was HLA-C-restricted CMV-specific. Based on cumulative public TCR beta family frequency, carriers of CMV plus the relevant HLA were identified.

Each CDR3 protein is one row after TCRdb ran MiXCR on the reads. The repertoire has some 400,000 distinct CDR3 sequences, roughly 31% of them found once; the top ten carry approximately 14%. Trimming at V came to 5 bases and at J to 0 bases, leaving 13 bases not matched to a gene. This CDR3 has 19 amino acids. CDR1 and CDR2 from the germline V gene are SNHLY and FYNNEI. To note about this clonotype: Its specificity is unknown.

The chain carries TRBV2 and TRBJ2-6, with 7 bases that match TRBD2. The sequenced sample was PBMCs. The clonotype was recovered from a human donor in good health (CMV status not recorded). Some clones in this sample may be carry-over from other donors' samples. Here the CDR3 DNA reads TGTGCCAGCAGTTTATCAAGGGAGGGGCAAAGCTCTGGGGCCAACGTCCTGACTTTC. This codes for CASSLSREGQSSGANVLTF.